What follows describes a single TCR beta chain. Its specificity is not known. One entry per CDR3 protein results from TCRdb running MiXCR on the reads. The sample has approximately 470,000 distinct CDR3 sequences, roughly 42% seen once. This specimen comes from a study of T cell repertoires in cytomegalovirus infection. Overall study context: Selected CMV epitopes included recently identified HLA-C-restricted ones as well as well-studied HLA-B-restricted ones. In public TCR beta signatures, there were indications of both CMV infection and matching HLA type. Study-wide findings and caveats: Totalled public TCR beta family frequency picked out people who carried CMV plus the relevant HLA.

The CDR3 is 15 residues long. V was clipped by 6 bases and J by 7 bases; unmatched bases: 4. The germline CDR1 and CDR2 sequences are MDHEN and SYDVKM. This TCR was recovered from a human donor in good health (CMV status not recorded). Some clones in this sample may be carry-over from other donors' samples. This rearrangement joins TRBV28 to TRBJ2-1; 15 bases match TRBD2. The sequenced sample was cultured PBMCs, obtained from culture after CMV antigen stimulation. The CDR3 region is CASSRTSGGDNEQFF. The CDR3 region has the DNA TGTGCCAGCAGCAGGACTAGCGGGGGGGATAATGAGCAGTTCTTC.